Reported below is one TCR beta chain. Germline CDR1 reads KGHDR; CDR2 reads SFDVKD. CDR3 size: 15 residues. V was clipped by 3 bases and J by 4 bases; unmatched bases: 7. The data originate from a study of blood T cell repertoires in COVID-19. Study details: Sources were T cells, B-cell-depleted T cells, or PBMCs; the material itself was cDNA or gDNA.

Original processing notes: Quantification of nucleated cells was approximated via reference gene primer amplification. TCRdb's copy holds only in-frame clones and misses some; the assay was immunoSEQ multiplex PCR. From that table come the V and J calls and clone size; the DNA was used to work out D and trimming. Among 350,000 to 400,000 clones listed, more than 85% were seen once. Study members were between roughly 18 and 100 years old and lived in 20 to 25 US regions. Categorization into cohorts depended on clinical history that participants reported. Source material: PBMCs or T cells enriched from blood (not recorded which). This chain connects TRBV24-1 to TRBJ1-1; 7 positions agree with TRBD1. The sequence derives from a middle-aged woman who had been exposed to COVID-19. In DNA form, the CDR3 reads TGTGCCACCAGTGATGGGGACAGCGGGAGCACTGAAGCTTTCTTT. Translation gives CATSDGDSGSTEAFF.